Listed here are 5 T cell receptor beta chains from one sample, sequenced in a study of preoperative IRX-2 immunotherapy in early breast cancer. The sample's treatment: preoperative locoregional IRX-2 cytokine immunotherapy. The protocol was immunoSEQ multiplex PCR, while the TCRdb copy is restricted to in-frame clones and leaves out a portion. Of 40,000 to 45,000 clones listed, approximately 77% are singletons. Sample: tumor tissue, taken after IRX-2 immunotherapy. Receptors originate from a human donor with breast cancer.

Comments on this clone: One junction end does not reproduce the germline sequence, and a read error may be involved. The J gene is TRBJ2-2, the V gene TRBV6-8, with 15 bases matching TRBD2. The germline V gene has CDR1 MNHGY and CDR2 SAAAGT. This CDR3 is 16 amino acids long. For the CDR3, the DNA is TGTGCCATCAGTGGGGGACTAGCGGGAGGAACCGGGGAGCTGTTTTTT. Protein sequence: CAISGGLAGGTGELFF.

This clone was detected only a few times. The CDR3 reads CASSLQGTGANVLTF. The CDR3 region has the DNA TGTGCCAGCAGCTTGCAAGGGACTGGGGCCAACGTCCTGACTTTC. The chain uses TRBV7-7 and TRBJ2-6, with no clear D. V lost 3 bases, J lost 2 bases, and 8 bases lay in between. The CDR3 spans 15 residues. Germline-derived CDR1 and CDR2 are SSHAT and FNYEAQ (reference sequence).

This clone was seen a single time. This chain's CDR3 is CASTSSYEQYF. For the CDR3, the DNA is TGTGCCTCCACGAGTTCGTACGAGCAGTACTTC. The V call is TRBV30, the J call TRBJ2-7; unclear D gene. CDR1 is GTSNPN, CDR2 SVGIG, per germline (reference sequence). The V and J ends lost 7 bases and 4 bases respectively, with 11 bases between them. This CDR3 has 11 residues.

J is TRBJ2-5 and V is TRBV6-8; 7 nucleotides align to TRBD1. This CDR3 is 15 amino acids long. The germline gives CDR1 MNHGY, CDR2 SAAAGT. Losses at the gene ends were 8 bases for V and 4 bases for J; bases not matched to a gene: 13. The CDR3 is CASLDRQGVGETQYF. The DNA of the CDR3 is TGTGCCAGCCTCGACCGACAGGGTGTAGGAGAGACCCAGTACTTC.

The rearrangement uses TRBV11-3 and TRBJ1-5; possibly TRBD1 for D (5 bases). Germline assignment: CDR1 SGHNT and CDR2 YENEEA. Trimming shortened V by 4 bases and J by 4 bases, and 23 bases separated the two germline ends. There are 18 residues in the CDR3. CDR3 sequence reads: CASSSHKPTGRGNQPQHF. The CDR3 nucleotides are TGTGCCAGCAGCTCCCATAAGCCCACGGGGAGGGGTAATCAGCCCCAGCATTTT.